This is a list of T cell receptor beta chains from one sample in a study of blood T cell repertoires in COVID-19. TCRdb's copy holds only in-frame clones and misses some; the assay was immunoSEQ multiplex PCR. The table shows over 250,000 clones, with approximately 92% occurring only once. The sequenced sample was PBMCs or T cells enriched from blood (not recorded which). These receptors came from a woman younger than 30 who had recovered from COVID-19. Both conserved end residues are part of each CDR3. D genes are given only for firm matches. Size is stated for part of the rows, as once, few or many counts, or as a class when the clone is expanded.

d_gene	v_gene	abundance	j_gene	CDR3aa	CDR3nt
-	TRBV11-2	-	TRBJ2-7	CASSPDYREYSYEQYF	TGTGCCAGCAGCCCCGATTACAGGGAATACTCCTACGAGCAGTACTTC
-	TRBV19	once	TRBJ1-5	CASSMPTPSGLSNQPQHF	TGTGCCAGTAGTATGCCAACCCCATCGGGACTGAGCAATCAGCCCCAGCATTTT
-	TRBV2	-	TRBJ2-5	CASSPGRGLYAETQYF	TGTGCCAGCAGTCCTGGTAGGGGCCTCTACGCCGAGACCCAGTACTTC
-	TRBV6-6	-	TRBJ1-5	CASSYFTGSNQPQHF	TGTGCCAGCAGTTACTTCACAGGGTCCAATCAGCCCCAGCATTTT
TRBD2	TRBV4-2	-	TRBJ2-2	CASSPAGGYTGELFF	TGTGCCAGCAGCCCGGCGGGGGGCTACACCGGGGAGCTGTTTTTT
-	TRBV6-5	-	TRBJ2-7	CASSRVGGSYEQYF	TGTGCCAGCTCTCGGGTTGGCGGCTCCTACGAGCAGTACTTC
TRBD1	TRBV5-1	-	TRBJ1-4	CASSDWDRANEKLFF	TGCGCCAGCAGCGACTGGGACAGGGCTAATGAAAAACTGTTTTTT
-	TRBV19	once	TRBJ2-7	CASSRRGSSYEQYF	TGTGCCAGTAGTCGCAGGGGTAGCTCCTACGAGCAGTACTTC
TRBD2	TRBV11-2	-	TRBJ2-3	CASSPLGGGAGTQYF	TGTGCCAGCAGCCCCCTGGGCGGGGGGGCAGGAACGCAGTATTTT
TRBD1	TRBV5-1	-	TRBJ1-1	CASSHGQGDGTEAFF	TGCGCCAGCAGCCATGGACAGGGGGATGGCACTGAAGCTTTCTTT
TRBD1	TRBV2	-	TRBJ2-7	CASSRDRVWKDEQYF	TGTGCCAGCAGTCGGGACAGGGTTTGGAAGGACGAGCAGTACTTC
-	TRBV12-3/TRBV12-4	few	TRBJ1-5	CASMGGYGQPQHF	TGTGCCAGCATGGGAGGGTACGGTCAGCCCCAGCATTTT
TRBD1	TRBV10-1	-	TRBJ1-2	CASRTGLPYGYTF	TGCGCCTCTCGGACAGGACTGCCCTATGGCTACACCTTC
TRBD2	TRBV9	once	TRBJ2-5	CASRRGTSSQETQYF	TGTGCCAGCAGGAGGGGGACTAGCTCCCAAGAGACCCAGTACTTC
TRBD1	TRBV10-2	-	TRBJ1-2	CASSEIIGQDRGYTF	TGCGCCAGCAGTGAGATCATTGGACAGGACAGGGGCTACACCTTC
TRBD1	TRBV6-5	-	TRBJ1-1	CASSYSGQAESFF	TGTGCCAGCAGTTACTCGGGACAGGCCGAAAGTTTCTTT
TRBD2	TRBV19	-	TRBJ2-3	CASSISQRGLPTTGTQYF	TGTGCCAGTAGTATCTCCCAGCGGGGACTTCCCACTACAGGCACGCAGTATTTT
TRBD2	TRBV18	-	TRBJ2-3	CASSPGLAGGTDTQYF	TGTGCCAGCTCACCGGGACTAGCGGGGGGGACAGATACGCAGTATTTT
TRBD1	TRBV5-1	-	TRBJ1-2	CASSLDRGGGGYTF	TGCGCCAGCAGCCTGGACAGGGGGGGAGGCGGCTACACCTTC
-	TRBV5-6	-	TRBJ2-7	CASNRGSSYEQYF	TGTGCCAGCAATCGGGGTTCCTCCTACGAGCAGTACTTC
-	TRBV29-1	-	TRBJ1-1	CSVEDGKGKAEAFF	TGCAGCGTTGAAGATGGGAAGGGGAAAGCTGAAGCTTTCTTT
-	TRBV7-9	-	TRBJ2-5	CASSLVQGPGETQYF	TGTGCCAGCAGCCTAGTACAGGGTCCAGGGGAGACCCAGTACTTC
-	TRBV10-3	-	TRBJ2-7	CAISPDRVYEQYF	TGTGCCATCAGCCCGGACAGAGTCTACGAGCAGTACTTC
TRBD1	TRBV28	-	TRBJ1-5	CASSPGQGNQPQHF	TGTGCCAGCAGTCCCGGACAGGGGAATCAGCCCCAGCATTTT
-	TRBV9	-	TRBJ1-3	CASSVGGGISSGNTIYF	TGTGCCAGCAGCGTAGGTGGAGGAATCAGCTCTGGAAACACCATATATTTT
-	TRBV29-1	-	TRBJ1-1	CSVAGTEAFF	TGCAGCGTTGCGGGAACTGAAGCTTTCTTT
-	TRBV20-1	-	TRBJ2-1	CSASGGAVRGNEQFF	TGCAGTGCTAGTGGGGGAGCAGTACGGGGCAATGAGCAGTTCTTC
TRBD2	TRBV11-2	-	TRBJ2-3	CASSLATSGGADTQYF	TGTGCCAGCAGCTTAGCGACTAGCGGGGGGGCAGATACGCAGTATTTT
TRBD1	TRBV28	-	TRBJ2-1	CASSFTGVSEQFF	TGTGCCAGCAGTTTTACAGGGGTTAGCGAGCAGTTCTTC
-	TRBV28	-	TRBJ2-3	CASSPPTRTDTQYF	TGTGCCAGCAGTCCCCCTACCCGAACAGATACGCAGTATTTT
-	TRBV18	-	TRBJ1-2	CASSPRGGGYTF	TGTGCCAGCTCACCAAGAGGAGGCGGCTACACCTTC
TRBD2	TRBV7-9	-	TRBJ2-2	CASTPGGTTLTGELFF	TGTGCCAGCACCCCCGGGGGGACGACCCTCACCGGGGAGCTGTTTTTT
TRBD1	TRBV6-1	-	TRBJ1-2	CASSETGVYGYTF	TGTGCCAGCAGTGAGACAGGGGTCTATGGCTACACCTTC
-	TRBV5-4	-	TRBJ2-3	CASTLGGVGTDTQYF	TGTGCCAGCACCTTAGGGGGGGTGGGCACAGATACGCAGTATTTT
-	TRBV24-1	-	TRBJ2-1	CATSDLAVSEQFF	TGTGCCACCAGTGACCTGGCAGTCTCTGAGCAGTTCTTC